This T cell receptor (beta chain) was obtained from a study of T cell responses to AZD1222 COVID-19 vaccine. CDR1 SGHRS and CDR2 YFSETQ come from the germline V gene. The CDR3 contains 16 residues. V lost 0 bases, J lost 4 bases, and 16 bases lay in between. Of note for this clone: The antigen is unknown.

Here immunoSEQ multiplex PCR was the method, and the copy in TCRdb shows in-frame clones only, minus some. The sample comprises 45,000 to 55,000 clones, around 80% of which are singletons, and roughly a tenth rests with the top ten. General observations from the study: Regions 160-218 and 743-854 held dominance among vaccine-associated CD4 TCRs, which spanned spike.

This receptor was identified in an adult in good health. The rearrangement links TRBV5-1 to TRBJ1-2, with D unclear. This sample comprised peripheral blood, obtained on day 0 of AZD1222 vaccination. The CDR3 coding sequence is TGCGCCAGCAGCTTGGCCTTATCTTCACGGGGCTATGGCTACACCTTC. The encoded protein is CASSLALSSRGYGYTF.